A single sample is the source of the 14 T cell receptor beta chains below, sequenced in a study of cytomegalovirus exposure and HLA in healthy donors. The PCR was carried out with 60 Vbeta primers and 13 Jbeta primers. The protocol was immunoSEQ multiplex PCR, while the TCRdb copy is restricted to in-frame clones and leaves out a portion. Altogether some 120,000 clones are present, 80% being singletons, with the ten largest covering 1%. Material for sequencing was PBMCs. Source of these receptors: a man aged 35 to 55 in good health and CMV-seronegative.

In DNA, the CDR3 is TGTGCCAGCAGCTCCACTCACTACGAGCAGTACTTC. Residues: CASSSTHYEQYF. The chain couples TRBV7-2 to TRBJ2-7, with D unresolved. The V gene's germline CDR1 is SGHTA and CDR2 FQGNSA. The CDR3 sequence is 12 residues long. Trimming removed 4 bases at V and 3 bases at J, with 7 bases between.

The chain couples TRBV7-2 to TRBJ2-1; weak D call: TRBD2 (6 bases). V lost 3 bases and J lost 0, with 6 bases in between. The CDR3 sequence is 14 residues long. CDR1 is SGHTA and CDR2 is FQGNSA in the germline V gene. CDR3 residues: CASSFGSSYNEQFF. CDR3 nucleotide sequence: TGTGCCAGCAGCTTCGGGAGCTCCTACAATGAGCAGTTCTTC.

The chain joins TRBV19 to TRBJ2-3; D is unresolved. Trimming removed 0 bases from V and 0 bases from J, with 10 bases in between. The CDR3 length is 16 residues. Germline lookup yields CDR1 LNHDA and CDR2 SQIVND (reference sequence). CDR3 in amino acids: CASSIDYPTSTDTQYF. The CDR3 bases are TGTGCCAGTAGTATAGATTACCCTACTAGCACAGATACGCAGTATTTT.

V is TRBV5-1 and J is TRBJ2-1; no clear D gene. Germline V gene lookup returns CDR1 SGHRS and CDR2 YFSETQ. This CDR3 has 12 residues. The V and J ends lost 6 bases and 9 bases respectively, with 13 bases between them. The CDR3 nucleotides are TGCGCCAGCACCAACCCCCCGGGTGAGCAGTTCTTC. This sequence encodes CASTNPPGEQFF.

The genes are TRBV2 and TRBJ1-6; D is perhaps TRBD1 (5 bases). V was shortened by 3 bases and J by 6 bases, with 9 bases between the two germline ends. The CDR3 has 14 residues. CDR1 and CDR2 (germline): SNHLY, FYNNEI. The CDR3 DNA reads TGTGCCAGCAGTGAGGGTAGGGGTAATTCACCCCTCCACTTT. Translated: CASSEGRGNSPLHF. The full variable domain, with the rest looked up from reference TRBV2 and TRBJ1-6, is EPEVTQTPSHQVTQMGQEVILRCVPISNHLYFYWYRQILGQKVEFLVSFYNNEISEKSEIFDDQFSVERPDGSNFTLKIRSTKLEDSAMYFCASSEGRGNSPLHFGNGTRLTVT.

This chain uses TRBV7-8 with TRBJ1-1; 9 nucleotides agree with TRBD1. Germline assignment: CDR1 SGHVS and CDR2 FQNEAQ. V trimming: 4 bases; J trimming: 6 bases; junction bases outside the gene matches: 3. This CDR3 has 13 amino acids. DNA of the CDR3: TGTGCCAGCAGCTGGGACAGGGTCGCTGAAGCTTTCTTT. This gives the protein CASSWDRVAEAFF.

This rearrangement joins TRBV5-4 to TRBJ2-5; tentatively, D is TRBD2 (7 bases). The end of the DNA fits TRBJ2-7 better, so the J call may be wrong. This CDR3 spans 13 amino acids. Looked up from germline, CDR1 is SGHNT and CDR2 is YYREEE (reference sequence). CDR3 region: CASRVGGHYEQYF. The CDR3 DNA reads as TGTGCCAGCAGGGTCGGGGGGCACTACGAGCAGTACTTC.

The chain couples TRBV5-8 to TRBJ1-4; D is perhaps TRBD1 (6 bases). V lost 4 bases to trimming and J lost 4 bases, with 11 bases between them. CDR1 SGHTS and CDR2 YDEGEE come from the germline V gene. The CDR3 runs to 14 residues. CDR3 nucleotides: TGTGCCAGCAGCCCGGGACACCGTAATGAAAAACTGTTTTTT. This encodes CASSPGHRNEKLFF.

J is TRBJ2-2 and V is TRBV25-1; 7 nucleotides match TRBD1. After removal of 6 bases from V and 3 bases from J, the junction contained 7 bases not matched to a gene. In germline, CDR1 is MGHDK, CDR2 SYGVNS. The CDR3 runs to 15 residues. The CDR3 loop reads CASSETGQHTGELFF. The CDR3 nucleotides are TGTGCCAGCAGCGAAACGGGACAGCACACCGGGGAGCTGTTTTTT.

V usage is TRBV7-9 and J usage is TRBJ1-2; TRBD1 might be the D (5 bases). Germline loops: CDR1 SEHNR, CDR2 FQNEAQ (reference sequence). This CDR3 spans 16 amino acids. Trimming left V 1 base short and J 3 bases short, with 15 bases between. This CDR3 is CASSLEGWGTHYGYTF. The CDR3 DNA follows: TGTGCCAGCAGCTTAGAGGGTTGGGGCACCCACTATGGCTACACCTTC.

The chain carries TRBV30 and TRBJ2-2; possibly TRBD2 for D (5 bases). The CDR3 is 15 amino acids. V was shortened by 7 bases and J by 1 base, with 16 bases between the two germline ends. Per germline, CDR1 GTSNPN and CDR2 SVGIG (reference sequence). This CDR3 reads CASRWVGRNTGELFF. The CDR3 DNA follows: TGTGCCTCGCGGTGGGTAGGGAGGAACACCGGGGAGCTGTTTTTT.

The chain combines TRBV5-1 with TRBJ2-2; D possibly corresponds to TRBD1 (5 bases). The CDR3 runs 14 residues. Germline loops: CDR1 SGHRS, CDR2 YFSETQ. The germline V and J ends were trimmed by 1 base and 1 base, with 5 bases remaining between them. The CDR3 loop reads CASSLTGNTGELFF. The CDR3 coding sequence is TGCGCCAGCAGCTTGACAGGGAACACCGGGGAGCTGTTTTTT.

This clone was seen just once. V is TRBV19 and J is TRBJ1-5; 7 bases map to TRBD1. The V gene end was trimmed by 11 bases and the J gene end by 3 bases; junction bases not matched to a gene: 7. CDR1 is LNHDA, CDR2 SQIVND, per germline (reference sequence). This CDR3 contains 13 residues. The CDR3 region has the DNA TGTGCCTGCTCCGGACAGGTCAATCAGCCCCAGCATTTT. Translation: CACSGQVNQPQHF.

The chain couples TRBV5-1 to TRBJ2-1, with 8 bases fitting TRBD1. The germline CDR1 and CDR2 sequences are SGHRS and YFSETQ. CDR3 length: 14 amino acids. Trimming cost V 0 bases and J 8 bases; bases outside gene matches: 4. The CDR3 DNA sequence: TGCGCCAGCAGCTTGGCGCCAGGGGGCGATGAGCAGTTCTTC. Its translation: CASSLAPGGDEQFF. The full variable domain, with the rest looked up from reference TRBV5-1 and TRBJ2-1, is KAGVTQTPRYLIKTRGQQVTLSCSPISGHRSVSWYQQTPGQGLQFLFEYFSETQRNKGNFPGRFSGRQFSNSRSEMNVSTLELGDSALYLCASSLAPGGDEQFFGPGTRLTVL.